These 12 T cell receptor beta chains were all obtained from the same sample, sequenced in a study of T cells in localized non-small cell lung cancer. Profiled with immunoSEQ multiplex PCR; TCRdb holds only in-frame clones, not every one. The sample lists 4,000 to 4,500 clones, around 40% occurring once. The starting material was lung tumor tissue, obtained before any cancer treatment. All receptors derive from a woman aged 35 to 70 with stage I lung adenocarcinoma.

The chain recombines TRBV18 with TRBJ2-1; no firm D call. Germline V gives CDR1 KGHSH, CDR2 LQKENI. This CDR3 has 15 residues. V lost 4 bases, J lost 4 bases, and 14 bases lay in between. As DNA, the CDR3 is TGTGCCAGCTCACAATCCGGTGCCATTTACAATGAGCAGTTCTTC. Amino acids: CASSQSGAIYNEQFF.

V and J are TRBV29-1 and TRBJ1-1; possibly TRBD1 for D (6 bases). V was shortened by 7 bases and J by 1 base, with 13 bases between the two germline ends. Looked up from germline, CDR1 is SQVTM and CDR2 is ANQGSEA. The CDR3 runs to 13 residues. The CDR3 reads CSAYRATNTEAFF. Written as DNA, the CDR3 is TGCAGCGCTTACAGGGCAACGAACACTGAAGCTTTCTTT.

The CDR3: CASSQTVGADTQYF. As DNA, the CDR3 is TGCGCCAGCAGCCAGACAGTTGGGGCAGATACGCAGTATTTT. V and J are TRBV5-1 and TRBJ2-3; D perhaps matches TRBD1 (5 bases). CDR1 and CDR2 from the germline V gene are SGHRS and YFSETQ. Trimming shortened V by 4 bases and J by 4 bases, and 13 bases separated the two germline ends. CDR3 length: 14 amino acids.

The genes are TRBV18 and TRBJ2-5; 8 bases map to TRBD1. V lost 3 bases to trimming and J lost 5 bases; unmatched junction nucleotides: 2. CDR3 length equals 13 residues. The germline V gene has CDR1 KGHSH and CDR2 LQKENI. CDR3 amino acids: CASSPRDRETQYF. The DNA for the CDR3 is TGTGCCAGCTCACCCAGGGACAGGGAGACCCAGTACTTC.

This clone was recorded many times. V and J are TRBV11-3 and TRBJ1-1, with 7 bases aligning to TRBD1. The germline V gene encodes CDR1 SGHNT and CDR2 YENEEA. Germline trimming cut 5 bases from V and 10 bases from J; bases unmatched to any gene: 16. CDR3 length equals 15 residues. CDR3 region: CASSPLGGGGLVAFF. In DNA form, the CDR3 reads TGTGCCAGCAGCCCCCTTGGAGGGGGCGGTCTGGTAGCTTTCTTT.

This clone was seen a handful of times. The V and J genes are TRBV6-1 and TRBJ1-2; D is possibly TRBD1 (5 bases). The CDR3 runs 15 residues. Germline V CDR1 and CDR2: MNHNS, SASEGT. Deletions cut 1 base from V and 1 base from J, with 10 bases between. CDR3 amino acids: CASSEVVGVNYGYTF. DNA of the CDR3: TGTGCCAGCAGTGAAGTAGTGGGGGTTAACTATGGCTACACCTTC.

In its sample, this clone is medium-sized. This rearrangement joins TRBV11-3 to TRBJ1-2, with a tentative D call TRBD1 (5 bases). Trimming stripped 6 bases from V and 5 bases from J, with 16 bases between. There are 14 residues in the CDR3. Germline V CDR1 and CDR2: SGHNT, YENEEA. CDR3: CASRAGGTPYGYTF. Here the CDR3 DNA reads TGTGCCAGCAGGGCCGGAGGGACTCCGTATGGCTACACCTTC.

This clone is deemed medium-sized. The chain links TRBV6-8 to TRBJ1-1; tentatively, D is TRBD1 (6 bases). Germline values: CDR1 MNHGY, CDR2 SAAAGT. Trimming removed 7 bases at V and 6 bases at J, with 18 bases between. This CDR3 is 14 amino acids long. CDR3 DNA sequence: TGTGCCAGCAAAAGTTGGGGGGGGCACGCTGAAGCTTTCTTT. Amino acid sequence: CASKSWGGHAEAFF.

Only a few counts were recorded for this clone. The chain employs TRBV6-8 and TRBJ2-1; D is possibly TRBD1 (6 bases). The CDR3 consists of 14 residues. The germline V and J ends were trimmed by 8 bases and 4 bases, with 15 bases remaining between them. Germline V gene data show CDR1 as MNHGY and CDR2 as SAAAGT. This CDR3 is CASSFTGQYNEQFF. Here the CDR3 DNA reads TGTGCCAGCTCTTTTACTGGACAGTACAATGAGCAGTTCTTC.

V gene TRBV18 combines with J gene TRBJ2-7, with 11 positions matching TRBD1. From germline, CDR1 is KGHSH and CDR2 LQKENI. With V trimmed by 5 bases and J by 4 bases, 10 bases remained unmatched. CDR3 length: 16 residues. In DNA form, the CDR3 reads TGTGCCAGCTCAAGGACAGGGGGCCCCCTTGGGTACGAGCAGTACTTC. This sequence encodes CASSRTGGPLGYEQYF.

This chain links TRBV10-3 with TRBJ1-5, with D tentatively TRBD1 (5 bases). Germline V CDR1 and CDR2: ENHRY, SYGVKD. Trimming left V 0 bases short and J 0 bases short, with 12 bases between. The CDR3 has 17 amino acids. CDR3: CAISESQGTDSNQPQHF. DNA of the CDR3: TGTGCCATCAGTGAGTCGCAGGGAACAGATAGCAATCAGCCCCAGCATTTT.

This chain links TRBV29-1 with TRBJ2-7; D is perhaps TRBD2 (5 bases). Trimming took 7 bases from V and 3 from J, leaving 13 bases between them. Germline loops: CDR1 SQVTM, CDR2 ANQGSEA. CDR3 size: 12 residues. DNA for the CDR3: TGCAGCGCCCGAATAAGCGGCTACGAGCAGTACTTC. Amino acid sequence: CSARISGYEQYF.